Sequencing of this TCR beta chain was carried out in a study of T cells in Graves' hyperthyroidism and ophthalmopathy. The study's findings and limits: Separating ophthalmopathy from stable hyperthyroidism was achieved by a 13 V-J model. Among thyroid clonotypes expanded above 0.001, most also appeared in blood. Progression to ophthalmopathy was predicted a median of about 6.6 months early.

A word on this clonotype: What it binds is unknown. At one of its ends the junction is not consistent with the germline gene, which may arise from a read error.

CDR3 length equals 18 residues. Germline-derived CDR1 and CDR2 are SGHTA and FQGNSA. Used for diagnoses were clinical symptoms, serum thyroxine and TRAb, thyroid ultrasound and orbital computed tomography. TCR beta CDR3 sequences were amplified from RNA transcripts. HTBI primers were used for first-round RT-PCR of the TCR CDR3. MiXCR, applied by TCRdb to the multiplex PCR reads, yields one record per CDR3 protein. This table holds roughly 500,000 distinct CDR3 sequences, roughly 50% found once. The V call is TRBV7-2, the J call TRBJ1-6; TRBD1 matches 9 bases. The receptor comes from an adult woman with Graves' disease, either hyperthyroidism or ophthalmopathy (not recorded which). The specimen sequenced was peripheral blood or thyroid tissue (not recorded which). The CDR3 loop reads CASSRYPVGTGRDSPLHF. The CDR3, as DNA: TGCGCCAGCAGCCGATATCCGGTGGGGACAGGGAGGGATTCACCCCTCCACTTT.